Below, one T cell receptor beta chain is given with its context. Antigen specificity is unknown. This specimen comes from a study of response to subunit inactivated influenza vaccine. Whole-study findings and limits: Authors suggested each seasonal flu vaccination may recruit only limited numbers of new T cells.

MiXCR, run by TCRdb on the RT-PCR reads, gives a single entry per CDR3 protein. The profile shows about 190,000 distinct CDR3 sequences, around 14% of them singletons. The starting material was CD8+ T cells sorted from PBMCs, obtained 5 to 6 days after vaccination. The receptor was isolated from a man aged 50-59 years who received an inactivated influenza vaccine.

CDR3 protein: CSVPFGVGGYTF. The DNA for the CDR3 is TGCAGCGTCCCGTTCGGGGTCGGTGGCTACACCTTC. This chain joins TRBV29-1 and TRBJ1-2, with no clear D. Germline CDR1 and CDR2: SQVTM and ANQGSEA. With 6 bases removed from V and 7 bases from J, the gap between germline ends came to 15 bases. This CDR3 has 12 residues.